The sequence of this T cell receptor beta chain was determined in a study of CD8 T cells in ankylosing spondylitis. Whole-study findings and limits: There was a TCR beta motif, made of several highly homologous variants, that appeared characteristic of ankylosing spondylitis blood.

CDR1 is MNHNS and CDR2 is SASEGT in the germline V gene. The CDR3 totals 15 residues. Unmatched junction bases numbered 7, after V lost 5 bases and J lost 1 base. The table lists this clonotype with a count of one. Antigen: not known. Via MiXCR, TCRdb re-called the 5' RACE reads, giving one row per CDR3 protein. Altogether approximately 140,000 distinct CDR3 sequences are present, about 42% being singletons, with the ten largest covering nearly 15%. The sequencing input was synovial fluid, either unsorted or a sorted T cell fraction (not recorded which). The gene calls are TRBV6-1 and TRBJ2-7, with TRBD2 matching 8 bases. The source of this sequence is a male donor with ankylosing spondylitis. CDR3 in DNA: TGTGCCAGCAGTAAACCGGGACTAGAATCCTACGAGCAGTACTTC. This sequence encodes CASSKPGLESYEQYF.